Below, 23 T cell receptor beta chains from the same sample are listed, as sequenced in a study of CD8 T cells in Susac syndrome. With random hexamers, reverse transcription was performed on about 0.5 to 1 ug of RNA. TCRdb independently ran MiXCR on the immunoSEQ multiplex PCR reads; one entry per CDR3 protein. This table holds 110,000 to 150,000 distinct CDR3 sequences, 85% to 95% found once. The sample was CD8+ T cells from PBMCs. These receptors came from a human donor in good health.

This clonotype was seen a few times. V gene TRBV7-9 combines with J gene TRBJ2-3, with 9 bases lining up with TRBD2. Germline V gene sequence: CDR1 SEHNR, CDR2 FQNEAQ (reference sequence). The junction had 4 bases not matched to a gene; V was cut back by 5 bases and J by 1 base. The CDR3 spans 15 residues. The CDR3: CASSVWTSGTDTQYF. CDR3 sequence (DNA): TGTGCCAGCAGCGTCTGGACTAGCGGCACAGATACGCAGTATTTT.

The genes are TRBV27 and TRBJ1-5; D gene ambiguous. Germline V gene data show CDR1 as MNHEY and CDR2 as SMNVEV (reference sequence). The CDR3 has 13 amino acids. Trimming left V 6 bases short and J 9 bases short, with 15 bases between. CDR3 bases: TGTGCCAGCAGGACTGGGTCGGTCAGGCCCCAGCATTTT. The encoded protein is CASRTGSVRPQHF.

This chain links TRBV2 with TRBJ2-7, with TRBD1 as a possible D gene (5 bases). The length of the CDR3 is 18 residues. The V end lost 1 base, the J end lost 0 bases, and 19 bases lay between the germline ends. Germline V gene lookup returns CDR1 SNHLY and CDR2 FYNNEI. The DNA of the CDR3 is TGTGCCAGCAGTGAAGGACCACCGACAGTTTCAAGCTCCTACGAGCAGTACTTC. Amino acid sequence: CASSEGPPTVSSSYEQYF.

The chain couples TRBV7-9 to TRBJ2-1, with 14 bases identical to TRBD2. CDR1 and CDR2 (germline): SEHNR, FQNEAQ (reference sequence). This CDR3 comprises 15 residues. V lost 4 bases to trimming and J lost 10 bases; unmatched junction nucleotides: 6. CDR3 region: CASSSGLAGGGEQFF. Here the CDR3 DNA reads TGTGCCAGCAGCTCTGGACTAGCGGGAGGCGGGGAGCAGTTCTTC.

The CDR3 nucleotides are TGTGCCAGCAGCCTAGCGGGAGATACCTCCTACAATGAGCAGTTCTTC. As protein: CASSLAGDTSYNEQFF. This rearrangement joins TRBV2 to TRBJ2-1; 10 bases align to TRBD2. CDR3 length: 16 amino acids. Germline V lookup: CDR1 SNHLY, CDR2 FYNNEI. V lost 6 bases to trimming and J lost 0 bases; unmatched junction nucleotides: 5.

V and J are TRBV29-1 and TRBJ2-2, with D perhaps assigned TRBD1 or TRBD2 (6 bases each). The CDR3 consists of 14 residues. Germline loops: CDR1 SQVTM, CDR2 ANQGSEA. The V and J ends lost 2 bases and 5 bases respectively, with 12 bases between them. The CDR3 spells CSVERGTETGELFF. The CDR3 DNA follows: TGCAGCGTTGAAAGGGGGACTGAGACCGGGGAGCTGTTTTTT.

The chain couples TRBV27 to TRBJ1-2; D gene unclear. This CDR3 spans 12 amino acids. Trimming left V 5 bases short and J 3 bases short, with 7 bases between. Germline values: CDR1 MNHEY, CDR2 SMNVEV (reference sequence). The CDR3 spells CASSGGHYGYTF. CDR3 coding DNA: TGTGCCAGCAGTGGAGGGCACTATGGCTACACCTTC.

The CDR3 DNA is TGTGCCAGCACCCTTTGGACTAGCGGGAACAATGAGCAGTTCTTC. Amino acids: CASTLWTSGNNEQFF. The J gene is TRBJ2-1, the V gene TRBV12-3 or TRBV12-4, with TRBD2 identical over 12 bases. The ends lost 7 bases at V and 5 bases at J; junction bases unmatched: 6. The CDR3 runs 15 residues.

V is TRBV5-6 and J is TRBJ1-2, with D perhaps matching TRBD1 (6 bases). The germline CDR1 and CDR2 sequences are SGHDT and YYEEEE. Deletions cut 0 bases from V and 4 bases from J, with 13 bases between. The CDR3 loop spans 15 amino acids. Here the CDR3 reads CASSLGTGQGYGYTF. The CDR3 nucleotides are TGTGCCAGCAGCTTGGGAACAGGGCAAGGCTATGGCTACACCTTC.

This clonotype has only one observation. This chain uses TRBV29-1 with TRBJ1-2, with a weak D call TRBD1 (6 bases). The V gene lost 0 bases and the J gene lost 5 bases, with 16 bases spanning the gap. CDR1 SQVTM and CDR2 ANQGSEA come from the germline V gene. This CDR3 region has 15 residues. The CDR3 sequence: CSVEDFGQQKYGYTF. CDR3 coding DNA: TGCAGCGTTGAAGATTTCGGACAGCAAAAATATGGCTACACCTTC. The variable domain in full, completed from reference TRBV29-1 and TRBJ1-2, reads SAVISQKPSRDICQRGTSLTIQCQVDSQVTMMFWYRQQPGQSLTLIATANQGSEATYESGFVIDKFPISRPNLTFSTLTVSNMSPEDSSIYLCSVEDFGQQKYGYTFGSGTRLTVV.

The chain uses TRBV7-8 and TRBJ2-5, with TRBD2 matching over 10 bases. V lost 3 bases and J lost 5; bases outside the gene matches: 6. CDR1 and CDR2 (germline): SGHVS, FQNEAQ. This CDR3 has 15 residues. The CDR3, as DNA: TGTGCCAGCAGCTTGATAGCGGGAGGTGAGGAGACCCAGTACTTC. This codes for CASSLIAGGEETQYF.

V and J are TRBV27 and TRBJ1-1; D is perhaps TRBD1 (5 bases). The CDR3 is 15 residues long. Germline CDR1 MNHEY, CDR2 SMNVEV (reference sequence). Trimming left V 8 bases short and J 2 bases short, with 18 bases between. The CDR3: CASRPLTGPNTEAFF. In DNA, the CDR3 is TGTGCCAGCCGCCCACTGACGGGGCCAAACACTGAAGCTTTCTTT.

V usage is TRBV6-5 and J usage is TRBJ2-1; TRBD1 matches at 9 bases. Per the germline V gene, CDR1 is MNHEY and CDR2 is SVGAGI. The CDR3 is 15 residues long. With 5 bases clipped from V and 4 bases from J, the junction kept 6 bases outside the gene matches. DNA for the CDR3: TGTGCCAGCAGTCCGGGGACAGGGATTTACAATGAGCAGTTCTTC. This sequence encodes CASSPGTGIYNEQFF.

This rearrangement joins TRBV2 to TRBJ2-1; 8 bases agree with TRBD2. Trimming removed 7 bases from V and 10 bases from J; junction bases left unmatched: 3. The CDR3 consists of 11 residues. CDR1 and CDR2 from the germline V gene are SNHLY and FYNNEI. The CDR3 DNA reads TGTGCCAGCACAACTAGCGGCGAGCAGTTCTTC. Translation: CASTTSGEQFF.

J is TRBJ2-1 and V is TRBV12-3 or TRBV12-4; maybe TRBD1 (5 bases). The V and J ends lost 0 bases and 2 bases respectively, with 14 bases between them. This CDR3 spans 17 amino acids. CDR3 coding DNA: TGTGCCAGCAGTTTAGCTTTTGGGGCAGGGACCTACAATGAGCAGTTCTTC. Translation: CASSLAFGAGTYNEQFF.

V and J are TRBV4-3 and TRBJ2-7, with 10 bases lining up with TRBD1. The CDR3 is made up of 15 amino acids. Trimming took 5 bases from V and 5 from J; bases not matched to a gene: 9. CDR1 is LGHNA, CDR2 YSLEER, per germline. As DNA, the CDR3 is TGCGCCAGCAGCTACCGGGACAGGGGAGGCCACGAGCAGTACTTC. The encoded protein is CASSYRDRGGHEQYF.

The CDR3 region is CASSQDRLGANVLTF. CDR3 DNA sequence: TGCGCCAGCAGCCAAGACAGGCTTGGGGCCAACGTCCTGACTTTC. The chain has TRBV4-3 and TRBJ2-6; D ambiguous. The CDR3 contains 15 residues. Between the trimmed V and J ends, which lost 0 bases and 3 bases, there was a span of 6 bases. Germline V lookup: CDR1 LGHNA, CDR2 YSLEER.

In its sample, this clonotype ranks as medium-sized. This chain joins TRBV28 and TRBJ2-7; D gene ambiguous. The CDR3 extends over 13 amino acids. Germline V gene lookup returns CDR1 MDHEN and CDR2 SYDVKM. With 6 bases removed from V and 4 bases from J, the gap between germline ends came to 13 bases. The CDR3: CASSPGEAYEQYF. In nucleotides, the CDR3 is TGTGCCAGCAGCCCGGGTGAGGCATACGAGCAGTACTTC.

The CDR3 nucleotides are TGCAGTGCTAGAGATCTCCTCAGCTATGGCTACACCTTC. Translating it yields CSARDLLSYGYTF. The chain is built from TRBV20-1 and TRBJ1-2; D not certain. The germline gives CDR1 DFQATT, CDR2 SNEGSKA (reference sequence). V lost 0 bases and J 4 bases, leaving 9 bases between the germline ends. The CDR3 has 13 residues.

This chain uses TRBV5-4 with TRBJ2-2; D is ambiguous. V dropped 7 bases and J dropped 7 bases, with 8 bases sitting between them. The CDR3 consists of 11 residues. CDR1 and CDR2 from the germline V gene are SGHNT and YYREEE (reference sequence). In nucleotides, the CDR3 is TGTGCCAGCCTACGTGGCGGGGAGCTGTTTTTT. Translation gives CASLRGGELFF.

The chain couples TRBV5-6 to TRBJ1-1, with 8 bases fitting TRBD1. Germline V gives CDR1 SGHDT, CDR2 YYEEEE. Trimming took 3 bases from V and 4 from J; bases not matched to a gene: 5. The CDR3 has 14 amino acids. The CDR3 bases are TGTGCCAGCAGCTGGTCTACAGGGGGCACTGAAGCTTTCTTT. Translation gives CASSWSTGGTEAFF.

The chain combines TRBV23-1 with TRBJ1-1; D gene unclear. TRBV23-1 carries the ORF label, with uncertain function. CDR3 length equals 16 residues. The germline V and J ends were trimmed by 7 bases and 0 bases, with 18 bases remaining between them. The CDR3 loop reads CASIPLLGRLNTEAFF. CDR3 nucleotides: TGCGCCAGCATCCCACTCCTAGGCAGGTTGAACACTGAAGCTTTCTTT.

The rearrangement joins TRBV24-1 to TRBJ1-2; D not resolved. The V end was cut by 4 bases, the J end by 0 bases, with 8 bases between. The CDR3 contains 14 residues. Germline-derived CDR1 and CDR2 are KGHDR and SFDVKD. The CDR3 reads CATSDYGTNYGYTF. The CDR3 nucleotides are TGTGCCACCAGTGACTACGGGACTAACTATGGCTACACCTTC.